This T cell receptor (beta chain) was sequenced for a study of T-cell reconstitution after alpha-beta-depleted transplantation in children. Unique molecular identifiers were used in preparing the TCRbeta library. TCRdb ran MiXCR on the PCR reads and lists one entry per CDR3 protein. The sample contains around 960,000 distinct CDR3 sequences, about 26% of which appear only once. The V segment lost 7 bases and the J segment 6 bases; nucleotides outside the gene matches: 3. The CDR3 length is 12 residues. Germline assignment: CDR1 SNHLY and CDR2 FYNNEI. Findings of the study overall: Hyperexpanded clones declined; after one year, newly produced T cells mostly supplied diversity. Several hundred expanded graft clones reportedly were the source of alpha-beta T cells about two months after transplant. Surviving recipient T cells and intrathymic progenitors accounted for some patients' high TCRbeta diversity at day 60.

About this clonotype itself: No antigen is known for it.

The chain recombines TRBV2 with TRBJ2-1; 7 bases align to TRBD2. Sequencing used PBMCs, mostly from graft donor cells, obtained 360 days after TCRalphabeta/CD19-depleted stem cell transplant. The TCR originated in a boy under three years old who had a stem cell transplant for SCID, so the T cells may come from the graft donor. The CDR3: CASTGGLNEQFF. The CDR3 DNA reads TGTGCCAGCACGGGGGGACTCAATGAGCAGTTCTTC.